This T cell receptor beta chain was identified in a study of response to subunit inactivated influenza vaccine. At least ten counts were recorded for this clonotype. No antigen is known for it. Deletions cut 0 bases from V and 3 bases from J, with 6 bases between. This CDR3 is built from 14 residues. TCRdb used MiXCR to reprocess the RT-PCR reads, holding one entry per CDR3 protein. The sample has around 540,000 distinct CDR3 sequences; 12% are singletons. Whole-study findings and limits: A suggestion made by the authors is that each seasonal influenza vaccination recruits few new T cells.

The receptor was derived from a man aged 50-60 years who received an inactivated influenza vaccine. The rearrangement uses TRBV12-3 or TRBV12-4 and TRBJ1-5; D call uncertain. This specimen was PBMCs from blood, taken on the day of vaccination. This CDR3 is CASSLAGHNQPQHF. The DNA of the CDR3 is TGTGCCAGCAGTTTAGCAGGGCACAATCAGCCCCAGCATTTT.